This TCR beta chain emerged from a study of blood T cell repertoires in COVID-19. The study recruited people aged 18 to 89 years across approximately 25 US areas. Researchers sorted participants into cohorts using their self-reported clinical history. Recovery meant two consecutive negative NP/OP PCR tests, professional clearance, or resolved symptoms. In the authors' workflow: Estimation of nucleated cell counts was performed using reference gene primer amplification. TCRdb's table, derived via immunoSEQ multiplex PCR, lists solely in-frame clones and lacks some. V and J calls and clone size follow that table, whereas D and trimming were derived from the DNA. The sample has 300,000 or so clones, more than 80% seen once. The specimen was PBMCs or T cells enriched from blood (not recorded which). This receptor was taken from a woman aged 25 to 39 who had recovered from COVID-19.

The CDR3 sequence is CASSLAREAEAFF. CDR3 coding DNA: TGCGCCAGCAGCTTGGCCAGGGAGGCTGAAGCTTTCTTT. This chain joins TRBV5-1 and TRBJ1-1; D possibly corresponds to TRBD1 (5 bases). Germline-derived CDR1 and CDR2 are SGHRS and YFSETQ. Trimming stripped 0 bases from V and 6 bases from J, with 9 bases between. There are 13 residues in the CDR3.